The sequence of this TCR beta chain was determined in a study of T-cell reconstitution after alpha-beta-depleted transplantation in children. The TCRbeta library was prepared with unique molecular identifiers. TCRdb re-called the PCR reads through MiXCR, storing one row per CDR3 protein. The sample lists 500,000 or so distinct CDR3 sequences, approximately 10% occurring once. The germline gives CDR1 SGHNT, CDR2 YYREEE (reference sequence). V dropped 4 bases and J dropped 5 bases, with 12 bases sitting between them. The CDR3 consists of 13 residues. The sample here was PBMCs, mostly from graft donor cells, taken 180 days after TCRalphabeta/CD19-depleted stem cell transplant. V and J are TRBV5-4 and TRBJ2-5, with D possibly matching TRBD1 (6 bases). The TCR was taken from a female patient aged 2-9 years who had a stem cell transplant for aplastic anemia, so the T cells may come from the graft donor. This CDR3 is CASSAWGPETQYF. The CDR3 coding sequence is TGTGCCAGCAGCGCTTGGGGGCCCGAGACCCAGTACTTC.